This section outlines one TCR beta chain sequence together with its context. This sample stems from a study of T cell changes during pregnancy in multiple sclerosis. Measured with immunoSEQ multiplex PCR; TCRdb has only the in-frame clones, and not every one. This sample has over 90,000 clones; just over 90% occur once, and the top ten carry 0.7% to 0.9%. This CDR3 is built from 18 residues. J was trimmed by 4 bases and V by 0 bases; bases with no gene match: 8. Germline CDR1 SGHRS, CDR2 YFSETQ. This chain connects TRBV5-1 to TRBJ2-6; 9 bases are a match to TRBD1. This clonotype was obtained from a female donor in good health, enrolled as a control in a pregnancy study. The sample consisted of peripheral blood, taken in the second trimester of pregnancy. As DNA, the CDR3 is TGCGCCAGCAGCTTGGGTGGACAGGGGTCGGGCGGGGCCAACGTCCTGACTTTC. This gives the protein CASSLGGQGSGGANVLTF.